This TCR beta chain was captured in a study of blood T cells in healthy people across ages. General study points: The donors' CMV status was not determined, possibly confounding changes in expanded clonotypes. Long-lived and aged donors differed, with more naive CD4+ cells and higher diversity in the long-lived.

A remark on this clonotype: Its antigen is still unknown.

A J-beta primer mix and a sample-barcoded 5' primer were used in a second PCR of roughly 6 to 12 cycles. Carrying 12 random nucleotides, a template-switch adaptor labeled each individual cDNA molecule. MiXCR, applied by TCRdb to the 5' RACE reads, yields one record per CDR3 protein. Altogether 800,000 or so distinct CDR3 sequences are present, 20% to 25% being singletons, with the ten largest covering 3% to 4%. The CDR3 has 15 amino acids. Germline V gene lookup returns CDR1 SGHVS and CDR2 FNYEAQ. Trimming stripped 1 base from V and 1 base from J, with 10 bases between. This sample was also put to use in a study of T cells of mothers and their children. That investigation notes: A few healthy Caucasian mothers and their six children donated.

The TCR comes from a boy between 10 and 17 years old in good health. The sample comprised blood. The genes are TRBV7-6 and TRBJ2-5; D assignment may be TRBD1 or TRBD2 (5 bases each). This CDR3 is CASSLGGAFQETQYF. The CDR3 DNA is TGTGCCAGCAGCTTAGGAGGGGCCTTCCAAGAGACCCAGTACTTC.